This T cell receptor (beta chain) derives from a study of response to subunit inactivated influenza vaccine. General study findings and limits: The authors suggested that few new T cells are recruited per seasonal influenza vaccination.

This clonotype was seen only a few times. The antigen is not known. TCRdb called the RT-PCR reads again in MiXCR, with one record for every CDR3 protein. The data show 250,000 to 350,000 distinct CDR3 sequences, 20% to 25% seen once. The CDR3 totals 11 residues. Germline V gene lookup returns CDR1 ENHRY and CDR2 SYGVKD. The V end lost 7 bases, the J end lost 5 bases, and 8 bases lay between the germline ends. The sequence was collected from a man aged 50 to 69 who received an inactivated influenza vaccine. This sample comprised PBMCs from blood, obtained 21 months after vaccination. This rearrangement joins TRBV10-3 to TRBJ1-1; maybe TRBD1 (5 bases). CDR3 protein: CAIKDTTEAFF. CDR3 nucleotide sequence: TGTGCCATCAAGGACACAACTGAAGCTTTCTTT.